A single sample gave rise to the 13 T cell receptor beta chains below, sequenced in a study of T and B cells in COVID-19 patients. Multiplex PCR with BIOMED2 TRB-A/B primer pools amplified TRB rearrangements. TCRdb re-analysed the multiplex PCR reads in MiXCR, keeping a single row per CDR3 protein. This sample carries more than 20,000 distinct CDR3 sequences, about 33% of them seen once, and the ten largest clones take more than 1.5%. Each TRB amplification used roughly 230-550 ng of genomic DNA from blood. The specimen was blood. These TCRs come from a human donor who had recovered from COVID-19.

This clonotype has a handful of counts. The J gene is TRBJ1-1, the V gene TRBV19; 8 bases are shared with TRBD1. The germline V gene encodes CDR1 LNHDA and CDR2 SQIVND (reference sequence). The CDR3 runs to 14 residues. Trimming took 2 bases from V and 4 from J; bases not matched to a gene: 3. As DNA, the CDR3 is TGTGCCAGTAGTATATTACAGGGGGGCACTGAAGCTTTCTTT. Protein product: CASSILQGGTEAFF.

This clonotype qualifies as medium-sized. This chain uses TRBV29-1 with TRBJ2-3; the match to TRBD1 covers 7 bases. The CDR3 totals 15 residues. Germline values: CDR1 SQVTM, CDR2 ANQGSEA. V gave up 1 base and J gave up 2 bases; unmatched junction bases: 6. The CDR3 region is CSVEATGDLTDTQYF. The DNA for the CDR3 is TGCAGCGTTGAAGCCACAGGGGACCTCACAGATACGCAGTATTTT.

This clonotype was seen only once. V is TRBV27 and J is TRBJ1-5; unclear D gene. V dropped 3 bases and J dropped 9 bases, with 21 bases sitting between them. Per the germline V gene, CDR1 is MNHEY and CDR2 is SMNVEV (reference sequence). This CDR3 has 16 residues. CDR3 sequence: CASSFTLSPNLGPQHF. For the CDR3, the DNA is TGTGCCAGCAGTTTCACGCTTAGCCCTAATCTGGGGCCCCAGCATTTT.

The chain has TRBV19 and TRBJ2-4; TRBD2 agrees at 15 bases. This CDR3 has 19 residues. After removal of 1 base from V and 1 base from J, the junction contained 5 bases not matched to a gene. The germline CDR1 and CDR2 sequences are LNHDA and SQIVND (reference sequence). The CDR3 DNA sequence: TGTGCCAGTAGTATAGCCAGGGGACTAGCGGGAGGTGCCAAAAACATTCAGTACTTC. Its protein product is CASSIARGLAGGAKNIQYF.

Only a few counts were recorded for this clonotype. The V and J genes are TRBV27 and TRBJ1-4, with TRBD1 identical over 7 bases. The V gene's germline CDR1 is MNHEY and CDR2 SMNVEV (reference sequence). CDR3 length: 14 amino acids. J gave up 4 bases and V 5 bases, and 4 bases lay outside the gene matches. CDR3 in DNA: TGTGCCAGCAGTCCGGGGACAGTTAATGAAAAACTGTTTTTT. Amino acid sequence: CASSPGTVNEKLFF.

In this sample, this clonotype turned up many times. The V call is TRBV6-1, the J call TRBJ2-1, with TRBD2 identical over 10 bases. CDR1 is MNHNS, CDR2 SASEGT, per germline. Germline trimming cut 4 bases from V and 1 base from J; bases unmatched to any gene: 1. This CDR3 is built from 15 residues. The CDR3 protein is CASSVSGRSYNEQFF. In nucleotides, the CDR3 is TGTGCCAGCAGTGTTAGCGGGAGGTCCTACAATGAGCAGTTCTTC.

The sample holds a few counts of this clonotype. The rearrangement links TRBV10-3 to TRBJ2-3; D is uncertain. Trimming took 1 base from V and 4 from J, leaving 12 bases between them. The CDR3 consists of 15 residues. Germline V CDR1 and CDR2: ENHRY, SYGVKD. The DNA for the CDR3 is TGTGCCATCAGTGAGTTCGGTGCCAGCTCAGATACGCAGTATTTT. Its translation: CAISEFGASSDTQYF.

The rearrangement joins TRBV27 to TRBJ2-1; no firm D call. Trimming stripped 8 bases from V and 0 bases from J, with 11 bases between. CDR3 length: 14 residues. The germline V gene has CDR1 MNHEY and CDR2 SMNVEV (reference sequence). DNA for the CDR3: TGTGCCAGCGCCTTGGTGGGCTCCTACAATGAGCAGTTCTTC. Translation: CASALVGSYNEQFF.

By its share, this clonotype is medium-sized. The rearrangement uses TRBV19 and TRBJ1-4; 7 bases are a match to TRBD1. The V gene's germline CDR1 is LNHDA and CDR2 SQIVND (reference sequence). The V gene end was trimmed by 8 bases and the J gene end by 8 bases; junction bases not matched to a gene: 8. This CDR3 is 13 amino acids long. The CDR3 loop is CASGRGIGEKLFF. DNA of the CDR3: TGTGCCAGTGGCAGGGGGATCGGCGAAAAACTGTTTTTT.

This clonotype turned up a few times. The gene calls are TRBV27 and TRBJ1-4; TRBD1 aligns across 7 bases. Trimming at V came to 6 bases and at J to 4 bases, leaving 8 bases not matched to a gene. The CDR3 covers 15 residues. Per germline, CDR1 MNHEY and CDR2 SMNVEV (reference sequence). CDR3 amino acids: CASSLFWDSNEKLFF. In DNA, the CDR3 is TGTGCCAGCAGCCTCTTTTGGGACAGTAATGAAAAACTGTTTTTT.

The rearrangement uses TRBV24-1 and TRBJ1-2; 10 nucleotides agree with TRBD1. The CDR3 is made up of 15 amino acids. From germline, CDR1 is KGHDR and CDR2 SFDVKD. The V gene end was trimmed by 3 bases and the J gene end by 6 bases; junction bases not matched to a gene: 6. The CDR3 bases are TGTGCCACCAGTGATGGGACAGGGGATTCGAATGGCTACACCTTC. Translation gives CATSDGTGDSNGYTF.

This chain joins TRBV29-1 and TRBJ2-3; 12 nucleotides align to TRBD2. CDR3 length: 15 residues. V was pared by 4 bases and J by 4 bases, with 6 bases of the junction left unmatched. CDR1 and CDR2 from the germline V gene are SQVTM and ANQGSEA. The CDR3 spells CSVARLAGASDTQYF. CDR3 DNA sequence: TGCAGCGTTGCGCGACTAGCGGGGGCCTCAGATACGCAGTATTTT.

This clonotype has only a few counts. The V call is TRBV19, the J call TRBJ2-7; the D gene is possibly TRBD2 (6 bases). Per germline, CDR1 LNHDA and CDR2 SQIVND (reference sequence). There are 17 residues in the CDR3. Trimming pared 5 bases from V and 3 bases from J, leaving 23 bases between. The CDR3 DNA follows: TGTGCCAGTAGTCCAGTATTTGATAGGGCGGGGTACTACGAGCAGTACTTC. This codes for CASSPVFDRAGYYEQYF.